Listed below are T cell receptor beta chains from one sample, sequenced in a study of regulatory T cells in long-lasting Graves disease. A single record per CDR3 protein comes from TCRdb applying MiXCR to the multiplex PCR reads. This sample has about 660,000 distinct CDR3 sequences; 30% occur once, and the top ten carry about two fifths. The sequences come from peripheral blood mononuclear cells (PBMCs), collected when the disease was refractory, from a patient treated with antithyroid drugs. The receptors originated from a female donor with Graves disease. Each CDR3 is given with its conserved first and last residue. Fields, in order: clone size, D gene, J gene, V gene, CDR3 DNA, CDR3 protein. The D gene is left open where the match is weak. Clone size is not always given. Where it is, it says once, few, many or a class for expanded clones.

>few|TRBD1|TRBJ1-6|TRBV20-1
TGCAGTGCTAGAGACAGGGGGCACTCACCCCTCCACTTT
CSARDRGHSPLHF
>many|TRBD1|TRBJ1-1|TRBV2
TGTGCCAGCGCAGGGGGGAGAACCATGAACACTGAAGCTTTCTTT
CASAGGRTMNTEAFF
>few|TRBD2|TRBJ2-7|TRBV29-1
TGCAGCGTTGAAGGACTAGCGGGTCACTCCTACGAGCAGTACTTC
CSVEGLAGHSYEQYF
>few|TRBD1|TRBJ1-4|TRBV6-2/TRBV6-3
TGTGCCAGCAGTTACTCCCGGGGAGGGGGCGCAGGGGAAAAACTGTTTTTT
CASSYSRGGGAGEKLFF
>-|-|TRBJ1-1|TRBV12-3/TRBV12-4
TGTGCCAGCAGTTTAGTTATGGGTTTGGGCACTGAAGCTTTCTTT
CASSLVMGLGTEAFF
>-|-|TRBJ1-4|TRBV7-6
TGTGCCAGCAGCTTAAGCAGGAATGAAAAACTGTTTTTT
CASSLSRNEKLFF
>few|-|TRBJ1-5|TRBV6-1
TGTGCCAGCAGTGAAGCAGGGTATAGCAATCAGCCCCAGCATTTT
CASSEAGYSNQPQHF
>-|-|TRBJ1-2|TRBV19
TGTGCCAGTAGTATAGATGACCGCTATGGCTACACCTTC
CASSIDDRYGYTF
>-|TRBD1|TRBJ1-1|TRBV18
TGTGCCAGCTCACCAGCCGGGACAGGGTCGTTTACTGAAGCTTTCTTT
CASSPAGTGSFTEAFF
>-|-|TRBJ1-1|TRBV12-3/TRBV12-4
TGTGCCAGCAGTCCCCGAGGGAAGAACATTGAAGCTTTCTTT
CASSPRGKNIEAFF
>-|TRBD1|TRBJ2-7|TRBV30
TGTGCCTGGAGTATTGGGACAGGGGTCTCCTACGAGCAGTACTTC
CAWSIGTGVSYEQYF
>-|-|TRBJ2-2|TRBV5-6
TGTGCCAGCAGCTTGGGATTTAACGGGAGAGGGTTGAACACCGGGGAGCTGTTTTTT
CASSLGFNGRGLNTGELFF
>many|-|TRBJ1-1|TRBV28
TGTGCCAGCAAGAAGGGGACGGGGAACACTGAAGCTTTCTTT
CASKKGTGNTEAFF
>-|-|TRBJ2-2|TRBV18
TGTGCCAGCTCACCATCCGGGGCAGGCGGGGAGCTGTTTTTT
CASSPSGAGGELFF
>few|TRBD1|TRBJ1-5|TRBV20-1
TGCAGTGCTAACGCCGCCGACAGGGGCAATTGGCAGCCCCAGCATTTT
CSANAADRGNWQPQHF
>-|-|TRBJ2-7|TRBV5-6
TGTGCCAGCAGCCTCGACAGCCGGGTCGGCGAGCAGTACTTC
CASSLDSRVGEQYF
>-|-|TRBJ2-7|TRBV5-1
TGCGCCAGCAGCTTCGACATCTACGAGCAGTACTTC
CASSFDIYEQYF
>-|-|TRBJ1-5|TRBV27
TGTGCCAGCAGTTTAAATTCAGGGAATCAGCCCCAGCATTTT
CASSLNSGNQPQHF
>-|-|TRBJ2-7|TRBV29-1
TGCAGCGTTACGTCTGGAGAGGGACCCTACGAGCAGTACTTC
CSVTSGEGPYEQYF
>few|-|TRBJ2-2|TRBV3-1
TGTGCCAGCAGCCAAGGGTTGCCGGCCAAGAACACCGGGGAGCTGTTTTTT
CASSQGLPAKNTGELFF
>few|TRBD1|TRBJ1-4|TRBV18
TGTGCCAGCAATTCCCGGACAGGGGATGAAAAACTGTTTTTT
CASNSRTGDEKLFF
>few|-|TRBJ1-5|TRBV20-1
TGCAGTGCTAGAGCCCGGGGTACCCACAATCAGCCCCAGCATTTT
CSARARGTHNQPQHF
>many|-|TRBJ2-2|TRBV28
TGTGCCAGCAGTTTCTCTTCGACCGGGGAGCTGTTTTTT
CASSFSSTGELFF
>few|-|TRBJ1-1|TRBV6-1
TGTGCCAGCTCTATTGATTGGAACGTGGACAGCACTGAAGCTTTCTTT
CASSIDWNVDSTEAFF
>few|-|TRBJ1-1|TRBV5-1
TGCGCCAGCAGCTTGGTCGGGGGAGCGAACACTGAAGCTTTCTTT
CASSLVGGANTEAFF
>many|-|TRBJ1-5|TRBV27
TGTGCCAGCAGTCCCGGACAGCGGGTTCAGCCCCAGCATTTT
CASSPGQRVQPQHF
>-|-|TRBJ2-2|TRBV27
TGTGCCAGCAGTTTACCCAGCTATCCGAACACCGGGGAGCTGTTTTTT
CASSLPSYPNTGELFF
>few|-|TRBJ1-2|TRBV28
TGTGCCAGCAGTTTTGAGGGCTACACCTTC
CASSFEGYTF
>-|TRBD1|TRBJ2-7|TRBV19
TGTGCCAGTAGTACCTTAAGACAGGGGGTTTTATACGAGCAGTACTTC
CASSTLRQGVLYEQYF
>few|TRBD1|TRBJ2-7|TRBV13
TGTGCCAGCAGCAGGGGGCAGGACTACGAGCAGTACTTC
CASSRGQDYEQYF
>-|-|TRBJ2-7|TRBV18
TGTGCCAGCTCACCACCCTCCGCCTACGAGCAGTACTTC
CASSPPSAYEQYF
>few|TRBD2|TRBJ2-7|TRBV10-3
TGTGCCATCAGTGATACTAGCGGTGCCTACGAGCAGTACTTC
CAISDTSGAYEQYF
>many|-|TRBJ1-4|TRBV7-2
TGTGCCAGCAGCTCCCGGCGGACTGAAAAACTGTTTTTT
CASSSRRTEKLFF
>many|-|TRBJ1-1|TRBV15
TGTGCCACCAGCAAAGGAAACAGTTTCATGAACACTGAAGCTTTCTTT
CATSKGNSFMNTEAFF
>few|-|TRBJ1-5|TRBV5-1
TGCGCCAGCAGCTTGGAGGCAGGCCCCAATCAGCCCCAGCATTTT
CASSLEAGPNQPQHF
>few|TRBD2|TRBJ2-5|TRBV7-9
TGTGCCAGCAGCTTGGCTAGCGGGAGGCAAGAGACCCAGTACTTC
CASSLASGRQETQYF
>-|-|TRBJ1-1|TRBV2
TGTGCCATCACACCTCAAGCCGACACGGAAGCTTTCTTT
CAITPQADTEAFF
>few|-|TRBJ2-5|TRBV10-3
TGTGCCATCAGTGAGTCGGCACGGCCAGAGACCCAGTACTTC
CAISESARPETQYF
>-|TRBD2|TRBJ2-5|TRBV5-1
TGCGCCAGCAGCCCGAGGTGGGAGGGCCACCAAGAGACCCAGTACTTC
CASSPRWEGHQETQYF
>few|TRBD1|TRBJ2-2|TRBV2
TGTGCCAGCAAGGGACAGCGAAACACCGGGGAGCTGTTTTTT
CASKGQRNTGELFF
>many|-|TRBJ1-5|TRBV2
TGTGCCAGCCGACGGTTTTGGAATCAGCCCCAGCATTTT
CASRRFWNQPQHF
>-|TRBD2|TRBJ2-5|TRBV29-1
TGCAGCGTCGAACGTCTAGCGGGGCAAGAGACCCAGTACTTC
CSVERLAGQETQYF
>-|TRBD1|TRBJ2-3|TRBV7-8
TGTGCCAGCAGCAAATCCGACAGGGGGATAGATACGCAGTATTTT
CASSKSDRGIDTQYF
>few|-|TRBJ1-2|TRBV7-9
TGTGCCAGCAGCTTAGCTCTTGGGCTTTATGGCTACACCTTC
CASSLALGLYGYTF
>few|-|TRBJ1-1|TRBV6-1
TGTGCCAGCAGGGGCGGACAGACCCGGGGGTGGGCTTTCTTT
CASRGGQTRGWAFF
>-|TRBD1|TRBJ2-1|TRBV5-1
TGCGCCAGCAGCCTCCGACAGGGCTCCTACAATGAGCAGTTCTTC
CASSLRQGSYNEQFF
>few|TRBD1|TRBJ1-5|TRBV6-2/TRBV6-3
TGTGCCAGCAGTCTTCGGACAGGGACTAGCAATCAGCCCCAGCATTTT
CASSLRTGTSNQPQHF
>few|TRBD1|TRBJ2-7|TRBV5-6
TGTGCCAGCAGCTTTCTGCCGGACAGGGGTTACGAGCAGTACTTC
CASSFLPDRGYEQYF
>many|-|TRBJ1-4|TRBV28
TGTGCCAGCAGTTTACGTAGGCAGGCGAATGAAAAACTGTTTTTT
CASSLRRQANEKLFF
>-|-|TRBJ2-7|TRBV20-1
TGCAGTGCTAGGTCGACAGGCCTAGTCTACGAGCAGTACTTC
CSARSTGLVYEQYF
>-|-|TRBJ1-2|TRBV30
TGTGCCGAACGCCCGGGATCCAACTATGGCTACACCTTC
CAERPGSNYGYTF
>-|-|TRBJ1-2|TRBV20-1
TGCAGTGCTCGACCTACAGGGTTTTGGTATGGCTACACCTTC
CSARPTGFWYGYTF
>few|-|TRBJ2-2|TRBV28
TGTGCCAGCAGTCCGGCAGCGAACACCGGGGAGCTGTTTTTT
CASSPAANTGELFF